This T cell receptor beta chain was sequenced during a study of response to subunit inactivated influenza vaccine. TCRdb independently ran MiXCR on the RT-PCR reads; one entry per CDR3 protein. Found here are approximately 700,000 distinct CDR3 sequences, 11% to 15% of them singletons; the top ten hold approximately 7%. Remarks on this clonotype: As yet, its antigen is unknown.

Whole-study findings and limits: It was the authors' suggestion that each seasonal influenza vaccination recruits few new T cells.

Here the sequenced sample was PBMCs from blood, taken 14 to 15 days before vaccination. This TCR was sampled from a man aged 45-60 years who received an inactivated influenza vaccine.

The CDR3 reads CASSYEMAGGPGELFF. Written as DNA, the CDR3 is TGTGCCAGCAGTTACGAGATGGCCGGGGGACCCGGGGAGCTGTTTTTT. The chain has TRBV6-5 and TRBJ2-2; tentatively, D is TRBD2 (6 bases). The CDR3 loop spans 16 amino acids. The germline V gene has CDR1 MNHEY and CDR2 SVGAGI. Between the trimmed V and J ends, which lost 2 bases and 6 bases, there was a span of 16 bases.